Presented here are 26 T cell receptor beta chains from one specimen sequenced in a study of CXCR3-negative and CXCR3-positive naive CD8 T cells. UMI labels and 5' RACE were used to prepare the TRB cDNA libraries. TCRdb reprocessed the 5' RACE reads and stores each CDR3 protein as one record, lacking DNA. Reported are about 130,000 distinct CDR3 sequences; the ten largest clones contain approximately 0.29%. What was sequenced was naive CXCR3- CD8+ T cells from blood. Documented subset: CD45RO-CCR7+CD27+CD95- naive CD8+ T cells lacking CXCR3 (TNR3-). Receptors were obtained from a human donor in good health. Some clones in this sample may be carry-over from other donors' samples.

V gene TRBV6-2 or TRBV6-3 combines with J gene TRBJ2-1; TCRdb's D gene call, TRBD1, goes unchecked for lack of DNA. The CDR3 consists of 16 residues. CDR1 is MNHEY, CDR2 SVGEGT, per germline. This chain's CDR3 is CASSYSRDRVTYEQFF.

This rearrangement joins TRBV6-2 or TRBV6-3 to TRBJ1-2; TCRdb returns TRBD1, unconfirmable since there is no DNA. The CDR3 has 21 residues. Germline V lookup: CDR1 MNHEY, CDR2 SVGEGT. The CDR3 sequence: CASSYSVTGPVGAFHRYGYTF.

The CDR3 sequence is CASSSGVAGGEQYF. This chain connects TRBV5-1 to TRBJ2-7; the TCRdb D gene call, TRBD2, has no DNA to confirm it. CDR3 length: 14 residues. Looked up from germline, CDR1 is SGHRS and CDR2 is YFSETQ.

This sequence joins TRBV9 and TRBJ1-1; TCRdb's D gene call, TRBD1, goes unchecked for lack of DNA. The CDR3 loop spans 17 amino acids. Germline V CDR1 and CDR2: SGDLS, YYNGEE. The CDR3 is CASSDIRDRVLDTEAFF.

The chain uses TRBV29-1 and TRBJ2-1; as DNA is missing, the TRBD1 call by TCRdb cannot be tested. This CDR3 is built from 13 residues. Germline assignment: CDR1 SQVTM and CDR2 ANQGSEA. The CDR3 sequence: CSEGDSGNNEQFF.

This chain links TRBV29-1 with TRBJ1-5; TCRdb's assignment of TRBD1 cannot be checked, as there is no DNA. Germline V gene lookup returns CDR1 SQVTM and CDR2 ANQGSEA. This CDR3 comprises 15 residues. CDR3 sequence: CSPVGEILRNQPQHF.

CDR3: CASSQSARQKEAFF. V usage is TRBV3-1 and J usage is TRBJ1-1. Germline V lookup: CDR1 LGHDT, CDR2 YNNKEL (reference sequence). CDR3 length: 14 residues.

V gene TRBV25-1 combines with J gene TRBJ1-2. The CDR3 extends over 12 amino acids. Germline-derived CDR1 and CDR2 are MGHDK and SYGVNS. The CDR3 sequence: CASRQTDYGYTF.

This chain connects TRBV5-4 to TRBJ2-1; the D gene TCRdb calls, TRBD1, cannot be checked with no DNA. Per the germline V gene, CDR1 is SGHNT and CDR2 is YYREEE (reference sequence). The CDR3 extends over 16 amino acids. The CDR3 spells CASSGTGTGDYNEQFF.

The chain couples TRBV29-1 to TRBJ1-2; no DNA is available, so the TRBD1 call from TCRdb remains unchecked. Germline CDR1 and CDR2: SQVTM and ANQGSEA. The length of the CDR3 is 15 residues. CDR3 in amino acids: CSVDGYQGTTYGYTF.

The chain couples TRBV29-1 to TRBJ1-2. Germline V gene data show CDR1 as SQVTM and CDR2 as ANQGSEA. The CDR3 has 12 residues. CDR3 in amino acids: CSGSGGADGYTF.

The chain joins TRBV5-1 to TRBJ2-1; TCRdb indicates TRBD1, and absent DNA this call remains unverified. Germline values: CDR1 SGHRS, CDR2 YFSETQ. The CDR3 covers 18 residues. CDR3 protein: CASSFNPGRRSSYNEQFF. The complete variable domain, with remaining parts taken from reference TRBV5-1 and TRBJ2-1, reads KAGVTQTPRYLIKTRGQQVTLSCSPISGHRSVSWYQQTPGQGLQFLFEYFSETQRNKGNFPGRFSGRQFSNSRSEMNVSTLELGDSALYLCASSFNPGRRSSYNEQFFGPGTRLTVL.

The V call is TRBV30, the J call TRBJ2-4. Germline CDR1 reads GTSNPN; CDR2 reads SVGIG (reference sequence). The CDR3 is 11 amino acids. The CDR3 here is CAWSVRDIQYF. Using reference TRBV30 and TRBJ2-4 for the parts outside the CDR3, the full variable domain is SQTIHQWPATLVQPVGSPLSLECTVEGTSNPNLYWYRQAAGRGLQLLFYSVGIGQISSEVPQNLSASRPQDRQFILSSKKLLLSDSGFYLCAWSVRDIQYFGAGTRLSVL.

The chain carries TRBV28 and TRBJ2-7; TCRdb calls TRBD1, which cannot be checked without DNA. The CDR3 spans 15 residues. The germline V gene has CDR1 MDHEN and CDR2 SYDVKM. The CDR3: CASSSITGTPYEQYF.

V gene TRBV7-9 combines with J gene TRBJ2-7; without DNA, the TCRdb call of TRBD1 cannot be checked. The germline gives CDR1 SEHNR, CDR2 FQNEAQ (reference sequence). The CDR3 has 15 residues. CDR3 sequence: CASRPQTGTWDEQYF. Filled out from reference TRBV7-9 and TRBJ2-7, the complete variable domain reads DTGVSQNPRHKITKRGQNVTFRCDPISEHNRLYWYRQTLGQGPEFLTYFQNEAQLEKSRLLSDRFSAERPKGSFSTLEIQRTEQGDSAMYLCASRPQTGTWDEQYFGPGTRLTVT.

The chain links TRBV19 to TRBJ1-1; TCRdb reports TRBD1, a call that lacks DNA to check it against. The CDR3 has 13 amino acids. Germline CDR1 and CDR2: LNHDA and SQIVND (reference sequence). The CDR3: CANTPGAGTEAFF.

The chain uses TRBV20-1 and TRBJ2-7; the TCRdb call, TRBD1, lacks DNA for checking. Per the germline V gene, CDR1 is DFQATT and CDR2 is SNEGSKA (reference sequence). The CDR3 loop spans 15 amino acids. CDR3 sequence reads: CSARERQGARYEQYF.

V gene TRBV12-5 combines with J gene TRBJ1-1; there is no DNA to check the TCRdb D call of TRBD1. The CDR3 consists of 16 residues. The germline CDR1 and CDR2 sequences are LGHNT and FRNRAP. The CDR3 spells CASGGYRVGMGPEAFF.

V and J are TRBV12-3 or TRBV12-4 and TRBJ2-5; TCRdb names TRBD2, which stays unverified in the absence of DNA. This CDR3 is 12 amino acids long. The CDR3 is CASSKRGEAQYF.

V usage is TRBV29-1 and J usage is TRBJ2-5; TCRdb's D call of TRBD2 is untestable without DNA. Germline lookup yields CDR1 SQVTM and CDR2 ANQGSEA. The CDR3 sequence is 14 residues long. CDR3 protein: CSVEVAGGGETQYF.

The chain has TRBV25-1 and TRBJ2-7; the TCRdb D gene call, TRBD1, has no DNA to confirm it. The CDR3 is made up of 17 amino acids. Per germline, CDR1 MGHDK and CDR2 SYGVNS. The CDR3: CASSTLNEGQGAYEQYF.

The J gene is TRBJ2-1, the V gene TRBV29-1. Germline V CDR1 and CDR2: SQVTM, ANQGSEA. This CDR3 is built from 13 residues. The CDR3 sequence: CSVVGHISNEQFF.

The rearrangement uses TRBV20-1 and TRBJ2-7. The CDR3 consists of 11 residues. The V gene's germline CDR1 is DFQATT and CDR2 SNEGSKA (reference sequence). CDR3 in amino acids: CSASWGYEQYF.

The V call is TRBV29-1, the J call TRBJ2-2; there is no DNA to check the TCRdb D call of TRBD1. The CDR3 contains 11 residues. Germline CDR1 reads SQVTM; CDR2 reads ANQGSEA. The CDR3 here is CSAQGSGELFF.

The chain combines TRBV3-1 with TRBJ2-2; without DNA, the TCRdb call of TRBD2 cannot be checked. The CDR3 covers 14 residues. The germline V gene has CDR1 LGHDT and CDR2 YNNKEL (reference sequence). This CDR3 is CASSHRGGSVELFF.

This sequence joins TRBV29-1 and TRBJ2-7. The CDR3 extends over 11 amino acids. The germline gives CDR1 SQVTM, CDR2 ANQGSEA. The CDR3 reads CSVAGPYEQYF.